A selection of T cell receptor beta chains follows, all from one sample in a study of T cell responses to AZD1222 COVID-19 vaccine. Clones were sequenced by immunoSEQ multiplex PCR, and TCRdb holds only the in-frame ones, with some missing. The sample carries some 120,000 clones, more than 75% recorded once. The material sequenced was peripheral blood, taken on day 0 of AZD1222 vaccination. The source of these receptors is an adult in good health. CDR3s include the opening cysteine and the closing phenylalanine or tryptophan. A D gene is named only where the DNA matches it firmly. Size tells how often a clone was seen (once, few, many) or the class of an expanded clone, and some rows leave it out.

-,TRBJ1-5,-,TRBV7-9,TGTGCCAGCAGCTTAACCACAGGGCCCTCTGAGCCCCAGCATTTT,CASSLTTGPSEPQHF
TRBD2,TRBJ2-1,-,TRBV19,TGTGCCAGTAGAACGAGGACTAGCGGGGATAATGAGCAGTTCTTC,CASRTRTSGDNEQFF
-,TRBJ1-2,-,TRBV20-1,TGCAGTGGGAAGGGAGGCGGCTACACCTTC,CSGKGGGYTF
-,TRBJ2-2,-,TRBV19,TGTGCCAGTAAAAGGCAGGCCAACACCGGGGAGCTGTTTTTT,CASKRQANTGELFF
TRBD1,TRBJ1-2,-,TRBV7-8,TGTGCCAGCAGCACAAGGACAGGGAACGGCTACACCTTC,CASSTRTGNGYTF
-,TRBJ1-5,-,TRBV18,TGTGCCAGCTCACCAGGCAGCGTACTAAATCAGCCCCAGCATTTT,CASSPGSVLNQPQHF
-,TRBJ1-1,-,TRBV19,TGTGCCAGTAGTGGTTGGGCCCTGAACACTGAAGCTTTCTTT,CASSGWALNTEAFF
TRBD1,TRBJ2-7,-,TRBV6-5,TGTGCCAGCAGTAACATTGGGACAGGGGACGAGCAGTACTTC,CASSNIGTGDEQYF
-,TRBJ1-5,-,TRBV24-1,TGTGCCACCAGTGATTTTAGCCAGGATTATAGCAATCAGCCCCAGCATTTT,CATSDFSQDYSNQPQHF
-,TRBJ1-2,once,TRBV18,TGTGCCAGCTCACCCTCCCGGGATAACTATGGCTACACCTTC,CASSPSRDNYGYTF
TRBD2,TRBJ2-2,-,TRBV27,TGTGCCAGCAGTTTATATGCGGGAGGCCGCAAGAACACCGGGGAGCTGTTTTTT,CASSLYAGGRKNTGELFF
TRBD1,TRBJ1-3,-,TRBV27,TGTGCCAGCAGTCAGGGGGTGGGGAGCTCTGGAAACACCATATATTTT,CASSQGVGSSGNTIYF
-,TRBJ2-7,few,TRBV19,TGTGCCAGTAGTGAAGGCAGGGGTCTCGAGCAGTACTTC,CASSEGRGLEQYF
-,TRBJ1-1,-,TRBV7-2,TGTGCCAGCAGCTTAGGGCGTGTGAACACTGAAGCTTTCTTT,CASSLGRVNTEAFF
TRBD2,TRBJ2-4,-,TRBV4-1,TGCGCCAGCAGCCAAAGGGAGGGCGGACCCCGGGGCATTCAGTACTTC,CASSQREGGPRGIQYF